This entry concerns a single T cell receptor beta chain. Its specificity is not known. The record originates from a study of cytotoxic CD8 clonotypes in ibrutinib-treated CLL. General observations from the study: Once treatment began, public clonotypes, which were uncommon, contracted or stayed stable. Baseline clonality, above age-matched healthy donor levels, tracked circulating CD8+ T-cell counts. Elevated clonality accompanied ibrutinib response, with a return toward baseline values at progression.

The V and J ends lost 6 bases and 9 bases, in that order; junction bases with no gene match: 14. The CDR3 consists of 15 residues. CDR1 and CDR2 from the germline V gene are SNHLY and FYNNEI. Target depth was 1 in 200,000 to 1 in 1 million T cells, about 10x per clonotype. The method was immunoSEQ multiplex PCR; TCRdb's version includes in-frame clones alone and lacks a portion of them. The sample gives about 70,000 clones, approximately 90% of which show up once; 3.1% is in the top ten. The source was PBMCs, collected after 12 months of ibrutinib treatment. The chain uses TRBV2 and TRBJ2-1, with TRBD2 matching over 7 bases. This clonotype was obtained from a human donor with chronic lymphocytic leukemia. The CDR3 loop reads CASRVLATKGLEQFF. The CDR3 DNA follows: TGTGCCAGCAGGGTACTAGCGACAAAAGGGCTTGAGCAGTTCTTC.